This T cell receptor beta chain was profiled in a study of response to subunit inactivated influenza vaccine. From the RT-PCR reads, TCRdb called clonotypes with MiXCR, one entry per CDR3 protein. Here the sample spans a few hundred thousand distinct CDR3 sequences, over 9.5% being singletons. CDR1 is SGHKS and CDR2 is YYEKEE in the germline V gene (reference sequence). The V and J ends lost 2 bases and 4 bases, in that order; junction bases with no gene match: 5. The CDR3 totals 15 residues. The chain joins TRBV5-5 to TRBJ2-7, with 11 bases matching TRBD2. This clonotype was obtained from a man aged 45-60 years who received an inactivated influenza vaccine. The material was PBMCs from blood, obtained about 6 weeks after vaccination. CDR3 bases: TGTGCCAGCAGCTTACCGGGACTAGCGGCTTACGAGCAGTACTTC. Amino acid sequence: CASSLPGLAAYEQYF.